The rows below give T cell receptor beta chains drawn from one sample of a study of low-dose radiotherapy and immunotherapy resistance in tumors. TCRdb re-called the reads with MiXCR, one entry per CDR3 protein. The table has under 70,000 distinct CDR3 sequences, about 25% seen once. Sequences were derived from PBMCs, sampled after low-dose radiotherapy plus immunotherapy. These receptor sequences come from a male donor with prostate cancer. The CDR3 runs from the conserved cysteine through the conserved F or W. D genes are given only for firm matches. Clone size is given for some rows only: seen once, a few or many times, or a class if the clone is expanded.

d_call: -
j_call: TRBJ1-2
clone_size: many
v_call: TRBV7-6
cdr3_nt: TGTGCCAGCAGCTTAGGAGCGGGGGCCCTAGAAGGCTACACCTTC
cdr3_aa: CASSLGAGALEGYTF

d_call: -
j_call: TRBJ2-3
clone_size: -
v_call: TRBV15
cdr3_nt: TGTGCCACCAGACGGGACATGACAGATACGCAGTATTTT
cdr3_aa: CATRRDMTDTQYF

d_call: TRBD1
j_call: TRBJ1-6
clone_size: many
v_call: TRBV20-1
cdr3_nt: TGCAGTGCCAGGGACAGGGGTTATAATTCACCCCTCCACTTT
cdr3_aa: CSARDRGYNSPLHF

d_call: -
j_call: TRBJ1-5
clone_size: -
v_call: TRBV6-5
cdr3_nt: TGTGCCAGCAGTGAAGACGGCCGCATCGATCAGCCCCAGCATTTT
cdr3_aa: CASSEDGRIDQPQHF

d_call: -
j_call: TRBJ1-2
clone_size: many
v_call: TRBV29-1
cdr3_nt: TGCAGCGTTGAAGCTGAACCCCAGGGATGGCATGGCTACACCTTC
cdr3_aa: CSVEAEPQGWHGYTF

d_call: -
j_call: TRBJ2-5
clone_size: -
v_call: TRBV5-1
cdr3_nt: TGCGCCAGCAGCTTGGGCCACCCCCAAGAGACCCAGTACTTC
cdr3_aa: CASSLGHPQETQYF

d_call: -
j_call: TRBJ1-1
clone_size: many
v_call: TRBV20-1
cdr3_nt: TGCAGTGCTCCTCGGGGGCGGAACACTGAAGCTTTCTTT
cdr3_aa: CSAPRGRNTEAFF

d_call: TRBD1
j_call: TRBJ1-5
clone_size: many
v_call: TRBV5-1
cdr3_nt: TGCGCCAGCAGCTTGGATCCGGGACAGGGCCAGCCCCAGCATTTT
cdr3_aa: CASSLDPGQGQPQHF

d_call: -
j_call: TRBJ1-2
clone_size: few
v_call: TRBV7-2
cdr3_nt: TGTGCCAGCAGTCCCGGGGGGTTCTATGGCTACACCTTC
cdr3_aa: CASSPGGFYGYTF

d_call: -
j_call: TRBJ2-7
clone_size: -
v_call: TRBV5-3
cdr3_nt: TGTGCCAGCAACTTGGAAGGGGGGGTGAGCTACGAGCAGTACTTC
cdr3_aa: CASNLEGGVSYEQYF

d_call: -
j_call: TRBJ2-7
clone_size: many
v_call: TRBV11-2
cdr3_nt: TGTGCCAGCAGCTTTAGTCGGGGGGCTTACGAGCAGTACTTC
cdr3_aa: CASSFSRGAYEQYF

d_call: -
j_call: TRBJ2-3
clone_size: many
v_call: TRBV9
cdr3_nt: TGTGCCAGCAGCCGCACTAGCAGTGAGACAGATACGCAGTATTTT
cdr3_aa: CASSRTSSETDTQYF

d_call: -
j_call: TRBJ2-7
clone_size: many
v_call: TRBV5-5
cdr3_nt: TGTGCCAGCAGCTTGAACGGACAGCGATCAAGGCGGTTCGCGGACGAGCAGTACTTC
cdr3_aa: CASSLNGQRSRRFADEQYF

d_call: -
j_call: TRBJ2-7
clone_size: few
v_call: TRBV6-2/TRBV6-3
cdr3_nt: TGTGCCAGCAGTTACTCGACAGATGAGGGATACGAGCAGTACTTC
cdr3_aa: CASSYSTDEGYEQYF

d_call: -
j_call: TRBJ1-3
clone_size: many
v_call: TRBV11-2
cdr3_nt: TGTGCCAGCAGCTTATTCTTCACGGGCGGAAACACCATATATTTT
cdr3_aa: CASSLFFTGGNTIYF

d_call: TRBD1
j_call: TRBJ2-2
clone_size: many
v_call: TRBV7-9
cdr3_nt: TGTGCCAGCAGCGGCTCCGGGACAGAGAACACCGGGGAGCTGTTTTTT
cdr3_aa: CASSGSGTENTGELFF

d_call: -
j_call: TRBJ2-4
clone_size: -
v_call: TRBV20-1
cdr3_nt: TGCAGTGCTACCAAGGACAGAAACATTCAGTACTTC
cdr3_aa: CSATKDRNIQYF

d_call: -
j_call: TRBJ2-4
clone_size: many
v_call: TRBV4-1
cdr3_nt: TGCGCCAGCAGCCAAGAGGGGCCGGGGGCAGGAAACATTCAGTACTTC
cdr3_aa: CASSQEGPGAGNIQYF

d_call: TRBD2
j_call: TRBJ2-1
clone_size: -
v_call: TRBV20-1
cdr3_nt: TGCAGTGCTAGCACGGGGGGGGGCTACAATGAGCAGTTCTTC
cdr3_aa: CSASTGGGYNEQFF

d_call: TRBD1
j_call: TRBJ2-3
clone_size: many
v_call: TRBV28
cdr3_nt: TGTGCCAGCAGTTTATGGGGACAGACAGAAGATACGCAGTATTTT
cdr3_aa: CASSLWGQTEDTQYF

d_call: -
j_call: TRBJ2-3
clone_size: -
v_call: TRBV12-3/TRBV12-4
cdr3_nt: TGTGCCAGCAGTTTCCTCGCGCGGACAACAGATACGCAGTATTTT
cdr3_aa: CASSFLARTTDTQYF

d_call: -
j_call: TRBJ2-1
clone_size: -
v_call: TRBV5-6
cdr3_nt: TGTGCCAGCAGCTTGGCCGCTACTAGGAGGGTGAATGAGCAGTTCTTC
cdr3_aa: CASSLAATRRVNEQFF

d_call: -
j_call: TRBJ2-7
clone_size: -
v_call: TRBV12-3/TRBV12-4
cdr3_nt: TGTGCCAGCAGTCAGGGTCGGGTCTACGAGCAGTACTTC
cdr3_aa: CASSQGRVYEQYF

d_call: TRBD1
j_call: TRBJ2-7
clone_size: many
v_call: TRBV28
cdr3_nt: TGTGCCAGCAGTAAGGGACAGTCAAACTCCTACGAGCAGTACTTC
cdr3_aa: CASSKGQSNSYEQYF

d_call: TRBD1
j_call: TRBJ2-7
clone_size: many
v_call: TRBV18
cdr3_nt: TGTGCCAGCTCCCCTCGGGACAGGTCCCCCTACGAGCAGTACTTC
cdr3_aa: CASSPRDRSPYEQYF

d_call: TRBD1
j_call: TRBJ1-5
clone_size: many
v_call: TRBV12-3/TRBV12-4
cdr3_nt: TGTGCCAGCAGTTACCCTCGGGACAGAAAGCATTTT
cdr3_aa: CASSYPRDRKHF

d_call: TRBD1
j_call: TRBJ2-7
clone_size: many
v_call: TRBV6-2/TRBV6-3
cdr3_nt: TGTGCCAGCACACCGTGGGACAGCTACGAGCAGTACTTC
cdr3_aa: CASTPWDSYEQYF

d_call: TRBD1
j_call: TRBJ2-3
clone_size: many
v_call: TRBV5-1
cdr3_nt: TGCGCCAGCAGGGCGACAGGGGACTTTAGCACAGATACGCAGTATTTT
cdr3_aa: CASRATGDFSTDTQYF